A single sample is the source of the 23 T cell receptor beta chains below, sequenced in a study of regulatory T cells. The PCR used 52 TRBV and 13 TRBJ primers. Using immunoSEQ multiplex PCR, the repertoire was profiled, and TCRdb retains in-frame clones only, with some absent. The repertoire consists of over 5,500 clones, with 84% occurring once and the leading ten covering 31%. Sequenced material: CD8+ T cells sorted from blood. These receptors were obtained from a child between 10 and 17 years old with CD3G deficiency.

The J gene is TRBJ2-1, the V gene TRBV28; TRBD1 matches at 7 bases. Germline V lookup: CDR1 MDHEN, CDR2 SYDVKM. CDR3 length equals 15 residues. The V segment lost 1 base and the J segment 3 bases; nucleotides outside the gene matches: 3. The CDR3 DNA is TGTGCCAGCAGTTTATTCTCAGGGGGCTACAATGAGCAGTTCTTC. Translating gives CASSLFSGGYNEQFF.

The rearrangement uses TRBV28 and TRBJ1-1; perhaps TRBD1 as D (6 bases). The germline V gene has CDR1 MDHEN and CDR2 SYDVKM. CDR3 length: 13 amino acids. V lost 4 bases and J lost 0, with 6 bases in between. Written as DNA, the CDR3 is TGTGCCAGCAGTTCAGGGGTGAACACTGAAGCTTTCTTT. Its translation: CASSSGVNTEAFF.

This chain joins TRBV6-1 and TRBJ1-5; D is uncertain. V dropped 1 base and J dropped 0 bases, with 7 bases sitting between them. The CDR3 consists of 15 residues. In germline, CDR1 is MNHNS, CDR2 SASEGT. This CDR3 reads CASSEGLYSNQPQHF. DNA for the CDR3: TGTGCCAGCAGTGAAGGGTTATATAGCAATCAGCCCCAGCATTTT.

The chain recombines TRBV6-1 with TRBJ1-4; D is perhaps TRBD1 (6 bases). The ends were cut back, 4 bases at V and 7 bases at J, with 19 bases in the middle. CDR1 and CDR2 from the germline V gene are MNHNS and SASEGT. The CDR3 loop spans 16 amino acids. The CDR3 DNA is TGTGCCAGCAGTGCTTGGACAGCCAGGGAAGGTGAAAAACTGTTTTTT. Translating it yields CASSAWTAREGEKLFF.

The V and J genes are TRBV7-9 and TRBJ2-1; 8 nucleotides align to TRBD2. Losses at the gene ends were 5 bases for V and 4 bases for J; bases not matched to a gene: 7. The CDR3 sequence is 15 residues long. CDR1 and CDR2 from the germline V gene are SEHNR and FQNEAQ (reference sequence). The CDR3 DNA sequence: TGTGCCAGCAGCCCCCGGGAGGGCCCATACAATGAGCAGTTCTTC. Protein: CASSPREGPYNEQFF.

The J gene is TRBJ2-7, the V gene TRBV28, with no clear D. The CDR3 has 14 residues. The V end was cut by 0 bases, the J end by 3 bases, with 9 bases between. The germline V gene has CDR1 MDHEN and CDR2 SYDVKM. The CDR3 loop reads CASSLWAVGYEQYF. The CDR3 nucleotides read TGTGCCAGCAGTTTATGGGCAGTTGGCTACGAGCAGTACTTC.

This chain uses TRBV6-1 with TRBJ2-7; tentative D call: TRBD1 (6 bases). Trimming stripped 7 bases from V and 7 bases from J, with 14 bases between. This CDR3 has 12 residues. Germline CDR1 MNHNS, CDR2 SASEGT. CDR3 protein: CASTETGREQYF. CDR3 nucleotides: TGTGCCAGCACTGAGACAGGCCGGGAGCAGTACTTC.

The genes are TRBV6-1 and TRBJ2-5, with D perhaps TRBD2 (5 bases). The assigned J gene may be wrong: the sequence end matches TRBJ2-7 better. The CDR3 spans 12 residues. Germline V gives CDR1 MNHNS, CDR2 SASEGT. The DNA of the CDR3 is TGTGCCAGCAGTGAACGCGGGTTCGAGCAGTACTTC. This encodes CASSERGFEQYF.

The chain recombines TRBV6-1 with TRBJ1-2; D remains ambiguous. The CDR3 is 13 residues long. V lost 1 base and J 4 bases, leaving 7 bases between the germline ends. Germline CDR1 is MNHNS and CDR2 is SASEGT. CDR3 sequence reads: CASSEGNGYGYTF. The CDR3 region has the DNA TGTGCCAGCAGTGAAGGGAACGGCTATGGCTACACCTTC.

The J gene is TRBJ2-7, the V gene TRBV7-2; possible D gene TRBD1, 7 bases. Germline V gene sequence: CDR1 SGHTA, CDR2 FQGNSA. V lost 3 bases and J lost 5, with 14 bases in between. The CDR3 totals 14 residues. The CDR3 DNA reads TGTGCCAGCAGCTTTGGGCCAGGGGGGCACGAGCAGTACTTC. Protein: CASSFGPGGHEQYF.

The CDR3 region is CASSLEGGGYTF. The CDR3 DNA reads TGCGCCAGCAGCTTGGAGGGAGGTGGCTACACCTTC. J is TRBJ1-2 and V is TRBV5-1; no definite D call. Germline CDR1 SGHRS, CDR2 YFSETQ. The V gene lost 0 bases and the J gene lost 7 bases, with 7 bases spanning the gap. This CDR3 has 12 residues.

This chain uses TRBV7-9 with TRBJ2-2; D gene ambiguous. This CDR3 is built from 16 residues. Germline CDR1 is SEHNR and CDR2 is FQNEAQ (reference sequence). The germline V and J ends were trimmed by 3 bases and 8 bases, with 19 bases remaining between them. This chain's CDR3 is CASSFGAHLGSGELFF. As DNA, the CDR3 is TGTGCCAGCAGCTTCGGCGCCCACCTCGGTTCGGGGGAGCTGTTTTTT.

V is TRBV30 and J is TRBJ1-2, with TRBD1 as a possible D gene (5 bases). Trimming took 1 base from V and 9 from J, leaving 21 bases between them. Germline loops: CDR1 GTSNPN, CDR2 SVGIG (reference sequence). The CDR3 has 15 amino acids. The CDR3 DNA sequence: TGTGCCTGGAGTGACCTAGCCCCGGGGACTATTTGCTACACCTTC. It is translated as CAWSDLAPGTICYTF.

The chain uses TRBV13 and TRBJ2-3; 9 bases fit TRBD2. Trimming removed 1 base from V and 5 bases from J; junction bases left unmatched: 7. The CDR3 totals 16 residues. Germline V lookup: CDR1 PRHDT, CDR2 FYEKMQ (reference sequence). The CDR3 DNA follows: TGTGCCAGCAGCTTAGATGGCGGGAGGGCCGGAGATACGCAGTATTTT. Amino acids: CASSLDGGRAGDTQYF.

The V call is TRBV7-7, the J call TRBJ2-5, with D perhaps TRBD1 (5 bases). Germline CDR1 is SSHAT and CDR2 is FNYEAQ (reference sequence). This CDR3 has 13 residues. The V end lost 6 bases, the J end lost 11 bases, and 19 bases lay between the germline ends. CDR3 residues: CASSTSQGAEQYF. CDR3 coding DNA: TGTGCCAGCAGTACGTCCCAGGGTGCTGAGCAGTACTTC.

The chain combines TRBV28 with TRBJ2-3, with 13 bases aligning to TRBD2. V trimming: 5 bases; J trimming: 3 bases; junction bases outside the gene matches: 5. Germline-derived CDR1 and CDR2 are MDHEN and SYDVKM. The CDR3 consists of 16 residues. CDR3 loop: CASSPGLAGATDTQYF. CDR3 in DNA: TGTGCCAGCAGTCCTGGACTAGCGGGAGCAACAGATACGCAGTATTTT.

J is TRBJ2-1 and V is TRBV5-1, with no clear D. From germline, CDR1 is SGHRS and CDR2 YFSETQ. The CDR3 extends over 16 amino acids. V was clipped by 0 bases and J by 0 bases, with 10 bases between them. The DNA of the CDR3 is TGCGCCAGCAGCTTGGGAGCGACGAGCTCCTACAATGAGCAGTTCTTC. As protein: CASSLGATSSYNEQFF.

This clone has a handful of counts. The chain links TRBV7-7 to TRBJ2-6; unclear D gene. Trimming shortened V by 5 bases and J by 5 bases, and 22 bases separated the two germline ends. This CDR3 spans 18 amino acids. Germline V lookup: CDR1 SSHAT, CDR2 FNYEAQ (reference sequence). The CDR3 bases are TGTGCCAGCAGCCCAGTTATAGTGCCACAAAGTCGGGCCAACGTCCTGACTTTC. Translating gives CASSPVIVPQSRANVLTF.

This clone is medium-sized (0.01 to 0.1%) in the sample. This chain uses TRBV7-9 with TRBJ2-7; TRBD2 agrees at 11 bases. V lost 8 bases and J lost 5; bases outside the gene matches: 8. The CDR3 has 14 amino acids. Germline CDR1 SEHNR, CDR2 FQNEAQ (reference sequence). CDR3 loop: CASGSSSGRNEQYF. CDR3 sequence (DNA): TGTGCCAGCGGGTCGTCTAGCGGGAGGAACGAGCAGTACTTC.

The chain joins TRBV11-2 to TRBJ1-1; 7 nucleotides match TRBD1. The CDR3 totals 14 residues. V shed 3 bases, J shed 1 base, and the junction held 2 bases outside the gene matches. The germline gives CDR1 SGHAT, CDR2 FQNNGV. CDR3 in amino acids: CASSFGTANTEAFF. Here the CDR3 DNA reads TGTGCCAGCAGCTTCGGGACAGCGAACACTGAAGCTTTCTTT.

The CDR3 DNA is TGTGCCAGCAGCTTAAACCAAGCCTACGAGCAGTACTTC. Its protein is CASSLNQAYEQYF. The chain links TRBV7-8 to TRBJ2-7; no firm D call. The CDR3 has 13 amino acids. The V gene's germline CDR1 is SGHVS and CDR2 FQNEAQ. Trimming took 2 bases from V and 2 from J, leaving 7 bases between them.

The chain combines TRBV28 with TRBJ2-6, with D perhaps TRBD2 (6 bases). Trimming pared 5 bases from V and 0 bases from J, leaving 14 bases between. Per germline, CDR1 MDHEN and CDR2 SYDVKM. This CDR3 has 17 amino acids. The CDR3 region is CASSTPGLHSGANVLTF. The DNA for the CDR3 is TGTGCCAGCAGTACTCCGGGACTGCACTCTGGGGCCAACGTCCTGACTTTC.

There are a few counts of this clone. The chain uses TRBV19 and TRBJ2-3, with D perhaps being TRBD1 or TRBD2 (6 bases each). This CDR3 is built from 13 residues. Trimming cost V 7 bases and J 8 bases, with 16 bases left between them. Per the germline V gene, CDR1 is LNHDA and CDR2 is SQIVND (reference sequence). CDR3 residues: CASTNRGRGTQYF. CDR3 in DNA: TGTGCCAGTACGAATCGGGGGCGCGGTACGCAGTATTTT.